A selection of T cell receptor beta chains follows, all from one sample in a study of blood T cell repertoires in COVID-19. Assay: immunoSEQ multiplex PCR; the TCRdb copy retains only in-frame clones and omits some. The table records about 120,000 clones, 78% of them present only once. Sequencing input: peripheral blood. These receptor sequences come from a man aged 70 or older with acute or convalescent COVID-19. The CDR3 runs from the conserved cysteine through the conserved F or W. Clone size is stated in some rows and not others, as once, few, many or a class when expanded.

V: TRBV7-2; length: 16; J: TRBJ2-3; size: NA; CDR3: CASSLGTSGYTDTQYF
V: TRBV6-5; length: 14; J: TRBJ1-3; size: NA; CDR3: CASSPRGLGNTIYF
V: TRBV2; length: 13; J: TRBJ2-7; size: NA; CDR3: CASSKVTRGEQYF
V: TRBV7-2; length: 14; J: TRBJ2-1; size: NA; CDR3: CASSWTSGENEQFF
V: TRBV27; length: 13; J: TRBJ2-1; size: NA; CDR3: CASSFLDRDEQFF
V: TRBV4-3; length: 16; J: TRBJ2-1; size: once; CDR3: CASSQATSGGVNEQFF
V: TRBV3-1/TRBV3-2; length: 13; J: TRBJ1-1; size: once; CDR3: CASSQDPYTEAFF
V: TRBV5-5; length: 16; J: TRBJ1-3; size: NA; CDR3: CASSSAGGDSGNTIYF
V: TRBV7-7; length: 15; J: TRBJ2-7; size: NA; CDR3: CASSPTGTAMGEQYF
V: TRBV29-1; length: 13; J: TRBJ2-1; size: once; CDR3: CSISGTANNEQFF
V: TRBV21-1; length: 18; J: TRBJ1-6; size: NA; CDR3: CASSNCLFRACYNSPLHF
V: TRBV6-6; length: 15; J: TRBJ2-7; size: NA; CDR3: CASTRGTSGAGEQYF
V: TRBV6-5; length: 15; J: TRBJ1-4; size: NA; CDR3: CASGNRQGSNEKLFF
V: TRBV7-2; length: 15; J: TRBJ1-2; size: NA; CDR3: CASSLVQGENYGYTF
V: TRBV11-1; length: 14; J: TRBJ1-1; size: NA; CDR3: CASSLQGGGTEAFF
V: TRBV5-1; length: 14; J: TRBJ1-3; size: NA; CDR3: CASSLGRDGNTIYF